A single sample gave rise to the 3 T cell receptor beta chains below, sequenced in a study of human T cells and chemical hapten exposure (dated by TCRdb to the early 2020s). Total RNA was extracted from unfractionated whole blood that had been collected in Tempus Blood RNA tubes. The library was made by 5' RACE. Sequenced on an Illumina MiSeq. TCRdb reran the public reads through fastp at Q25 and MiXCR, keeping productive beta chains. Identical CDR3 proteins give one entry, which carries the most common genes and DNA. Within this sample are about 140,000 distinct CDR3 sequences, with roughly 4% of them counted one time only. The top ten hold more than 1.2% of the sample. The source is a female donor in good health.

Many counts were recorded for this clonotype. This rearrangement joins TRBV12-3 or TRBV12-4 to TRBJ1-2; D remains ambiguous. V was shortened by 5 bases and J by 1 base, with 14 bases between the two germline ends. The CDR3 loop spans 15 amino acids. The CDR3 loop is CASSKEGRDNYGYTF. The CDR3 DNA follows: TGTGCCAGCAGTAAAGAGGGTAGGGATAACTATGGCTACACCTTC.

This clonotype showed up many times. CDR3 sequence (DNA): TGTGCCAGCAGCCAAGCTAGGAGCAATCAGCCCCAGCATTTT. Protein sequence: CASSQARSNQPQHF. V gene TRBV3-1 combines with J gene TRBJ1-5; unclear D gene. This CDR3 has 14 amino acids. CDR1 is LGHDT, CDR2 YNNKEL, per germline (reference sequence). V was clipped by 1 base and J by 1 base, with 5 bases between them. Full variable domain (missing parts from reference TRBV3-1 and TRBJ1-5): DTAVSQTPKYLVTQMGNDKSIKCEQNLGHDTMYWYKQDSKKFLKIMFSYNNKELIINETVPNRFSPKSPDKAHLNLHINSLELGDSAVYFCASSQARSNQPQHFGDGTRLSIL.

In this sample, this clonotype turned up many times. The rearrangement links TRBV7-9 to TRBJ1-1; 10 nucleotides match TRBD1. CDR1 and CDR2 (germline): SEHNR, FQNEAQ (reference sequence). The V segment lost 5 bases and the J segment 1 base; nucleotides outside the gene matches: 10. The CDR3 is 17 amino acids. The CDR3: CASSRPPGDRGNTEAFF. Written as DNA, the CDR3 is TGTGCCAGCAGCCGACCCCCAGGGGACAGGGGGAACACTGAAGCTTTCTTT.